Listed below are T cell receptor beta chains from one sample, sequenced in a study of shared T cell receptors in the human thymus. The assay was immunoSEQ multiplex PCR, and TCRdb's table has in-frame clones only and misses some. Of about 660,000 clones in the sample, 70% to 90% are singletons; the top ten hold around 0.0099%. The same sample was also studied in work on human thymus T cells.

The sequencing input was thymocytes. The receptors were gathered from a boy younger than two with a congenital heart defect. Each CDR3 is given with its conserved first and last residue. The D gene is left open where the match is weak. Expanded clones get a size class; other rows say once, few or many, or leave the size out.

j_call v_call cdr3_length d_call clone_size cdr3_aa cdr3_nt
TRBJ1-1 TRBV30 13 TRBD1 few CAWKTGANTEAFF TGTGCCTGGAAGACAGGGGCAAACACTGAAGCTTTCTTT
TRBJ2-1 TRBV5-1 18 TRBD2 . CASSLPPGLAGGGDEQFF TGCGCCAGCAGCCTACCTCCGGGACTAGCGGGCGGGGGGGATGAGCAGTTCTTC
TRBJ1-4 TRBV9 15 TRBD1 . CASSVTGGAGEKLFF TGTGCCAGCAGCGTCACAGGGGGCGCCGGTGAAAAACTGTTTTTT
TRBJ1-3 TRBV19 17 . . CASSFGSETSSGNTIYF TGTGCCAGTAGTTTCGGGAGCGAGACCAGCTCTGGAAACACCATATATTTT
TRBJ2-7 TRBV7-9 17 . once CASSLEGGRQPHYEQYF TGTGCCAGCAGCTTAGAGGGGGGGAGACAGCCGCACTACGAGCAGTACTTC
TRBJ2-5 TRBV5-1 14 TRBD1 . CASSWRQGQETQYF TGCGCCAGCAGCTGGAGACAGGGCCAAGAGACCCAGTACTTC
TRBJ1-2 TRBV5-6 17 TRBD1 once CASSLGAGGPSNYGYTF TGTGCCAGCAGCTTGGGGGCAGGGGGGCCCTCTAACTATGGCTACACCTTC
TRBJ2-1 TRBV4-2 18 . . CASSWGDPGSASYNEQFF TGTGCCAGCAGTTGGGGGGATCCCGGGAGTGCATCCTACAATGAGCAGTTCTTC
TRBJ2-7 TRBV29-1 13 . . CSVEAQGTYEQYF TGCAGCGTTGAAGCACAGGGTACCTACGAGCAGTACTTC
TRBJ2-7 TRBV11-2 15 TRBD1 few CASSFYRGHPYEQYF TGTGCCAGCAGCTTCTACAGGGGGCACCCCTACGAGCAGTACTTC
TRBJ2-6 TRBV18 16 TRBD1 . CASSPQDRAGANVLTF TGTGCCAGCTCACCACAAGACAGGGCTGGGGCCAACGTCCTGACTTTC
TRBJ2-2 TRBV4-3 18 . once CASSQVPPGLGNTGELFF TGCGCCAGCAGCCAAGTTCCCCCAGGGCTTGGGAACACCGGGGAGCTGTTTTTT
TRBJ2-7 TRBV14 15 TRBD2 . CASSQEAGSLDEQYF TGTGCCAGCAGCCAAGAAGCGGGAAGCCTAGACGAGCAGTACTTC
TRBJ2-7 TRBV4-2 14 TRBD2 . CASAPGRGSGEQYF TGTGCCAGCGCCCCCGGGAGGGGCTCGGGGGAGCAGTACTTC
TRBJ2-7 TRBV19 14 . . CASRAAGRSYEQYF TGTGCCAGTAGAGCGGCGGGCCGCTCCTACGAGCAGTACTTC
TRBJ2-3 TRBV6-1 12 . . CASRARTDTQYF TGTGCCAGCAGAGCCCGCACAGATACGCAGTATTTT
TRBJ1-2 TRBV27 16 TRBD1 . CASSPSGDRAFYGYTF TGTGCCAGCAGTCCCTCGGGGGACAGGGCCTTCTATGGCTACACCTTC
TRBJ2-7 TRBV28 11 TRBD1 . CASRTGDEQYF TGTGCCAGCAGAACAGGGGACGAGCAGTACTTC
TRBJ2-4 TRBV6-1 15 . . CASTDRTYAKNIQYF TGTGCCAGCACCGACAGGACATACGCCAAAAACATTCAGTACTTC
TRBJ2-6 TRBV4-1 22 TRBD1 . CASSQEWVTRDRLLSGANVLTF TGCGCCAGCAGCCAAGAGTGGGTGACACGGGACAGGCTCCTCTCTGGGGCCAACGTCCTGACTTTC
TRBJ2-3 TRBV7-2 16 . . CASSLALRGRKDTQYF TGTGCCAGCAGCTTAGCGCTAAGGGGTAGGAAAGATACGCAGTATTTT
TRBJ1-5 TRBV5-6 17 . . CASSARGSTESNQPQHF TGTGCCAGCAGCGCCCGGGGGTCGACGGAGAGCAATCAGCCCCAGCATTTT
TRBJ2-5 TRBV2 16 TRBD2 . CASSAGGLAGLETQYF TGTGCCAGCAGTGCAGGGGGACTAGCGGGACTAGAGACCCAGTACTTC
TRBJ2-5 TRBV15 18 TRBD1 . CATSRDTRTGESGETQYF TGTGCCACCAGCAGAGACACCCGGACAGGGGAAAGCGGGGAGACCCAGTACTTC
TRBJ2-2 TRBV11-2 19 TRBD2 . CASSLGALGREGPPGELFF TGTGCCAGCAGCTTAGGAGCCCTCGGGCGGGAGGGCCCTCCTGGGGAGCTGTTTTTT
TRBJ2-5 TRBV6-5 10 TRBD1 . CASSSGTEYF TGTGCCAGCAGTTCCGGGACAGAGTACTTC
TRBJ1-1 TRBV11-3 13 . . CASSLEAGAEAFF TGTGCCAGCAGCTTAGAGGCGGGCGCTGAAGCTTTCTTT
TRBJ1-2 TRBV6-1 13 TRBD1 . CASKDRGSDGYTF TGTGCCAGCAAAGACAGGGGAAGTGACGGCTACACCTTC
TRBJ1-4 TRBV11-2 16 TRBD1 . CASSFSKGAANEKLFF TGTGCCAGCAGCTTCTCCAAGGGGGCAGCAAATGAAAAACTGTTTTTT
TRBJ1-1 TRBV19 15 . . CASTTYDRPNTEAFF TGTGCCAGTACCACTTATGACAGGCCGAACACTGAAGCTTTCTTT
TRBJ1-1 TRBV29-1 12 . once CSVAGSNTEAFF TGCAGCGTTGCAGGGTCGAACACTGAAGCTTTCTTT
TRBJ2-7 TRBV27 12 . . CASSLRGTEQYF TGTGCCAGCAGTTTACGCGGAACCGAGCAGTACTTC
TRBJ2-3 TRBV7-3 16 . . CASSPALGRVGDTQYF TGTGCCAGCAGCCCTGCCCTAGGGAGAGTGGGAGATACGCAGTATTTT
TRBJ2-5 TRBV5-1 16 TRBD2 . CASSSPLAGIQETQYF TGCGCCAGCAGCTCTCCCCTAGCGGGTATACAAGAGACCCAGTACTTC
TRBJ2-2 TRBV6-6 16 . . CASSYDGRVNTGELFF TGTGCCAGCAGTTACGACGGGAGAGTGAACACCGGGGAGCTGTTTTTT
TRBJ2-2 TRBV4-3 13 . . CASSLSYTGELFF TGCGCCAGCAGCCTTTCATACACCGGGGAGCTGTTTTTT
TRBJ2-1 TRBV19 16 TRBD2 . CASSRGGRGTRNEQFF TGTGCCAGTAGTAGGGGCGGGAGAGGGACTAGGAATGAGCAGTTCTTC
TRBJ2-7 TRBV4-1 21 . . CASSQDRISTEQAPETYEQYF TGCGCCAGCAGCCAAGATCGGATCTCCACCGAACAGGCCCCCGAAACCTACGAGCAGTACTTC
TRBJ1-4 TRBV11-2 16 . . CASSLDQVATNEKLFF TGTGCCAGCAGCTTAGATCAGGTGGCAACTAATGAAAAACTGTTTTTT